Given below is one T cell receptor (beta chain) in context. TCRdb's copy holds only in-frame clones and misses some; the assay was immunoSEQ multiplex PCR. This sample yields about 220,000 clones, of which 83% are seen a single time; about 4.8% belongs to the top ten. This entry comes from a study of blood T cell repertoires in COVID-19. V was shortened by 8 bases and J by 0 bases, with 10 bases between the two germline ends. This CDR3 is 13 amino acids long. Looked up from germline, CDR1 is LNHDA and CDR2 is SQIVND (reference sequence). Everyone who took part was 18 to 89 years old, and they came from 20 to 25 US areas. Cohort placement rested on clinical history that participants reported themselves. A COVID-19 case was met by exposed participants within 2 weeks before study entry.

This TCR was sampled from a woman between 50 and 59 years old who had been exposed to COVID-19. Input material: PBMCs or T cells enriched from blood (not recorded which). The chain couples TRBV19 to TRBJ1-1, with a possible D match to TRBD1 (6 bases). The CDR3 is CASQGPMNTEAFF. CDR3 coding DNA: TGTGCCAGTCAGGGGCCGATGAACACTGAAGCTTTCTTT.